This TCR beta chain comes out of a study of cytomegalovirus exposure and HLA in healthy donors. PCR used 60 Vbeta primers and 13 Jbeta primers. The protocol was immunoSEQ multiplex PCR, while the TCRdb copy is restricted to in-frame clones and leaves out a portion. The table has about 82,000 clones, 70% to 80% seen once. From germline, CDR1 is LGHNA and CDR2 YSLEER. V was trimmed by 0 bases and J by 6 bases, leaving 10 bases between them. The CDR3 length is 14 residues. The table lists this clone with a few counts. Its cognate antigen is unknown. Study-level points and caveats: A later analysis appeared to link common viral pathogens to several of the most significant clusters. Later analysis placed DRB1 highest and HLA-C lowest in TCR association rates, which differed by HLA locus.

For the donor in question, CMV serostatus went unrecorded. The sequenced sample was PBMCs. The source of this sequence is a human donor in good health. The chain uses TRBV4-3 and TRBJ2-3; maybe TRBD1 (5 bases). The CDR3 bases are TGCGCCAGCAGCCAAGATCGATGGGGCGATACGCAGTATTTT. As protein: CASSQDRWGDTQYF.